This T cell receptor beta chain was observed in a study of shared clonotypes between healthy human individuals. Turning to the study itself: Donors had three CD4 naive, three CD4 memory, two CD8 naive and one CD8 memory plate apiece. Study-level findings and limits: A handful of donors had 4% to 6.5% of their naive CD4 clonotypes in common. Clonotype sharing levels among donors were expected to vary with sequencing depth.

CD45RO-negative CD8 cells positively selected for CCR7 made up the naive population, which excluded terminally differentiated effector memory CD45RA+ cells. For every subset, genomic DNA was evenly distributed across several immunoSEQ plates. Some clones are missing from TCRdb's copy, which holds only in-frame ones; the method was immunoSEQ multiplex PCR. Seen here are around 1,900,000 clones, about 94% observed once, and the top ten hold less than 2%. V dropped 4 bases and J dropped 4 bases, with 14 bases sitting between them. Germline V gene data show CDR1 as MDHEN and CDR2 as SYDVKM. The CDR3 has 16 amino acids. A single count supports this clone. Its antigen remains unknown.

The chain uses TRBV28 and TRBJ1-6; TRBD1 might be the D (6 bases). Sequencing was carried out using naive CD8+ T cells from PBMCs. The sequence was collected from a man between 18 and 29 years old in good health. Some clones in this sample may be carry-over from other donors' samples. In DNA form, the CDR3 reads TGTGCCAGCAGTTCCCCGGACAGTCCTTATAATTCACCCCTCCACTTT. It yields the protein CASSSPDSPYNSPLHF.